The entry below gives a single T cell receptor (beta chain) sequence along with its context. What it binds is unknown. The sample belongs to a study of OX40 agonist ivuxolimab in advanced cancers. At the level of the study: Three dose-escalation patients had partial responses: one with hepatocellular carcinoma and two with cutaneous melanoma. General study findings and limits: A proportion of nonresponders additionally exhibited low normalized T-cell clonal expansion. Among T cells, CD8+ cells averaged more expanded clones than CD4+ cells.

Assay used: immunoSEQ multiplex PCR; TCRdb lists only in-frame clones, some missing. The sample includes approximately 70,000 clones, roughly 92% of them seen just once. The germline CDR1 and CDR2 sequences are LNHNV and YYDKDF (reference sequence). Trimming took off 0 bases at V and 2 bases at J, with 5 bases between the two ends. The CDR3 spans 13 residues. The source was CD4+ or CD8+ T cells sorted from blood, collected in a trial of the OX40 agonist ivuxolimab. The clonotype originates from an adult with an advanced solid tumor such as melanoma, head and neck, liver or kidney cancer. The chain carries TRBV15 and TRBJ2-7; no definite D call. CDR3 nucleotides: TGTGCCACCAGCAGAGATGAACCCTACGAGCAGTACTTC. This gives the protein CATSRDEPYEQYF.